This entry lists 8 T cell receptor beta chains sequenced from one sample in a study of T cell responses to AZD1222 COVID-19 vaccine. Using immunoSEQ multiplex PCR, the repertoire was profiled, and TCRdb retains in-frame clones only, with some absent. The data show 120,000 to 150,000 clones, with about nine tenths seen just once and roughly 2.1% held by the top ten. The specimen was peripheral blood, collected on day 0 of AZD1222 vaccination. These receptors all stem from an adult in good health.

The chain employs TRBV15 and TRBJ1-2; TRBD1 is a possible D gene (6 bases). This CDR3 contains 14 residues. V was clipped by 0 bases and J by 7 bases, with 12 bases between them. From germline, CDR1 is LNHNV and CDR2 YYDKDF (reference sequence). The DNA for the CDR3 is TGTGCCACCAGCAGAGAAACAGGGATTGGTGGCTACACCTTC. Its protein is CATSRETGIGGYTF.

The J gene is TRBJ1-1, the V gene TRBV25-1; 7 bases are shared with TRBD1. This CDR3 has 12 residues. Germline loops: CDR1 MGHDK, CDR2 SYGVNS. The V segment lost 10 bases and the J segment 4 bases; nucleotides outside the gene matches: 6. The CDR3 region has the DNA TGTGCCACCGCGGACAGGAGCACTGAAGCTTTCTTT. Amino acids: CATADRSTEAFF.

DNA of the CDR3: TGTGCCAGCAGTGAACTCGGGACATACACTGAAGCTTTCTTT. It is translated as CASSELGTYTEAFF. J is TRBJ1-1 and V is TRBV25-1; D might be TRBD1 (6 bases). The CDR3 totals 14 residues. V was cut by 2 bases and J by 3 bases, with 10 bases left in between. The germline CDR1 and CDR2 sequences are MGHDK and SYGVNS.

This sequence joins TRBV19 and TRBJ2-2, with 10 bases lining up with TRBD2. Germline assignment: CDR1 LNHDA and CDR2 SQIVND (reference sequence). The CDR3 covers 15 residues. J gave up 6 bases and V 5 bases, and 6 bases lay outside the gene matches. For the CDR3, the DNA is TGTGCCAGTAGTCCCAGACTAGCGGGTTCCGGGGAGCTGTTTTTT. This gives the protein CASSPRLAGSGELFF.

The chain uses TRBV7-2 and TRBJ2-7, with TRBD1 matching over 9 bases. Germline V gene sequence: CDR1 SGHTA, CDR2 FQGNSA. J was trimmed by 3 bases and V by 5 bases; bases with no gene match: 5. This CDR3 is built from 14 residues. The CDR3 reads CASSLGTGIYEQYF. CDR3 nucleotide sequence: TGTGCCAGCAGCCTCGGGACAGGGATCTACGAGCAGTACTTC.

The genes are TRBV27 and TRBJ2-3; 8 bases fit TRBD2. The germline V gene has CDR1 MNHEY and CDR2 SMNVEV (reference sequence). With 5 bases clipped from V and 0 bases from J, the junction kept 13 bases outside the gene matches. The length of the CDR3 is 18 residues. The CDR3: CASSPTSGSRLSTDTQYF. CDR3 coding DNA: TGTGCCAGCAGTCCTACTAGCGGTTCACGCCTTAGCACAGATACGCAGTATTTT.

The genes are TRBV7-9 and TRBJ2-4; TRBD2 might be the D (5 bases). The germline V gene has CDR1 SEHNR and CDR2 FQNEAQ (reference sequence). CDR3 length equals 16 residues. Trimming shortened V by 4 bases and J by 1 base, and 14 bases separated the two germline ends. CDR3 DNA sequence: TGTGCCAGCAGCTGGGCGGAGGACGGGGCCAAAAACATTCAGTACTTC. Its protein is CASSWAEDGAKNIQYF.

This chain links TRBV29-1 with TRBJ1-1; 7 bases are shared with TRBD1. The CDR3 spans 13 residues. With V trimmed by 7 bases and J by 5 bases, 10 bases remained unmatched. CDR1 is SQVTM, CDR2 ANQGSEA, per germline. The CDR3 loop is CSGLDRVGTEAFF. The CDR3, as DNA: TGCAGCGGTCTCGACAGGGTGGGGACTGAAGCTTTCTTT.